Listed here are 18 T cell receptor beta chains from one sample, sequenced in a study of blood T cell repertoires in COVID-19 (TCRdb year 2020). Library prep was done by the immunoSEQ multiplex PCR assay. TCRdb carries this immuneACCESS record with in-frame sequences only. Its versions omit some clonotypes, under half of them owing to an unresolved V gene in the studies checked, with the rest unexplained. Across this sample there are 250,000 to 350,000 clones, with roughly 87% seen only once. The ten largest clonotypes hold about 2.5% of the sample. The sample taken for sequencing was peripheral blood. Receptors originate from a man in his late teens or twenties with active or convalescent COVID-19.

Regarding this clone: In the same sample, other DNA sequences code for this CDR3. V is TRBV9 and J is TRBJ2-1; 9 nucleotides align to TRBD1. There are 15 residues in the CDR3. The germline V gene has CDR1 SGDLS and CDR2 YYNGEE. V was pared by 0 bases and J by 2 bases, with 0 bases of the junction left unmatched. The CDR3 spells CASSVGQGAYNEQFF. CDR3 in DNA: TGTGCCAGCAGCGTAGGACAGGGGGCCTACAATGAGCAGTTCTTC.

The rearrangement uses TRBV7-2 and TRBJ1-2, with TRBD1 matching over 7 bases. This CDR3 contains 14 residues. The germline gives CDR1 SGHTA, CDR2 FQGNSA. With V trimmed by 1 base and J by 6 bases, 5 bases remained unmatched. CDR3 region: CASSLVTGVDGYTF. The CDR3, as DNA: TGTGCCAGCAGCTTAGTAACAGGGGTGGATGGCTACACCTTC. Looking up the rest from reference TRBV7-2 and TRBJ1-2 gives the full variable domain: GAGVSQSPSNKVTEKGKDVELRCDPISGHTALYWYRQSLGQGLEFLIYFQGNSAPDKSGLPSDRFSAERTGGSVSTLTIQRTQQEDSAVYLCASSLVTGVDGYTFGSGTRLTVV.

The J gene is TRBJ1-3, the V gene TRBV5-8; D gene uncertain. There are 13 residues in the CDR3. Germline V gene sequence: CDR1 SGHTS, CDR2 YDEGEE. V gave up 1 base and J gave up 5 bases, with 7 bases separating them. The CDR3 nucleotides are TGTGCCAGCAGCTTGATTGGCCGAAACACCATATATTTT. This sequence encodes CASSLIGRNTIYF.

J is TRBJ1-2 and V is TRBV6-5; D is undetermined. Looked up from germline, CDR1 is MNHEY and CDR2 is SVGAGI. The ends were cut back, 5 bases at V and 6 bases at J, with 4 bases in the middle. This CDR3 region has 10 residues. The CDR3: CASSTDGYTF. Here the CDR3 DNA reads TGTGCCAGCAGTACAGATGGCTACACCTTC.

The DNA of the CDR3 is TGTGCCAGCAGCCCTGCTGGGACAGGGGTCCAAGAGACCCAGTACTTC. Residues: CASSPAGTGVQETQYF. The chain uses TRBV7-9 and TRBJ2-5, with 10 nucleotides matching TRBD1. CDR1 is SEHNR and CDR2 is FQNEAQ in the germline V gene (reference sequence). CDR3 length: 16 amino acids. Losses at the gene ends were 5 bases for V and 1 base for J; bases not matched to a gene: 7.

The chain carries TRBV7-2 and TRBJ2-7, with 7 bases that match TRBD1. V dropped 5 bases and J dropped 0; count of bases not matched to a gene: 7. CDR3 length: 15 amino acids. Per the germline V gene, CDR1 is SGHTA and CDR2 is FQGNSA. In DNA, the CDR3 is TGTGCCAGCAGCCTTGGCAGGGGGAACTCCTACGAGCAGTACTTC. This codes for CASSLGRGNSYEQYF.

In DNA form, the CDR3 reads TGCAGCGCCCAGAGGGGCGGGAGTCCTCCCGGGAATGAGCAGTTCTTC. Protein sequence: CSAQRGGSPPGNEQFF. The gene calls are TRBV29-1 and TRBJ2-1, with 7 bases fitting TRBD2. This CDR3 spans 16 amino acids. The trim removed 7 bases at V and 7 bases at J, leaving 19 bases unmatched. From germline, CDR1 is SQVTM and CDR2 ANQGSEA.

For this clone: Additional DNA sequences in this sample encode the identical CDR3. In nucleotides, the CDR3 is TGCGCCAGCAGCTTGGGCAGGAGCACAGATACGCAGTATTTT. Its protein is CASSLGRSTDTQYF. The chain recombines TRBV5-1 with TRBJ2-3; D is uncertain. This CDR3 contains 14 residues. Germline V lookup: CDR1 SGHRS, CDR2 YFSETQ. The V end lost 0 bases, the J end lost 0 bases, and 5 bases lay between the germline ends.

V gene TRBV15 combines with J gene TRBJ1-3; no reliable D call. Trimming pared 3 bases from V and 4 bases from J, leaving 10 bases between. Germline V CDR1 and CDR2: LNHNV, YYDKDF (reference sequence). The CDR3 is made up of 14 amino acids. The CDR3 bases are TGTGCCACCAGCAGTCGAGGGCGCGGAAACACCATATATTTT. As protein: CATSSRGRGNTIYF.

The chain employs TRBV2 and TRBJ2-5; D may be TRBD2 (7 bases). Germline V gene sequence: CDR1 SNHLY, CDR2 FYNNEI. The CDR3 is 13 amino acids. Trimming cost V 4 bases and J 5 bases, with 11 bases left between them. The CDR3 here is CASSGGGVETQYF. The CDR3 DNA sequence: TGTGCCAGCAGTGGAGGGGGGGTGGAGACCCAGTACTTC.

CDR3 in amino acids: CATSRGRGATDTQYF. The CDR3 DNA reads as TGTGCCACCAGCAGAGGGCGGGGGGCCACAGATACGCAGTATTTT. This chain joins TRBV15 and TRBJ2-3; 8 nucleotides match TRBD2. V was pared by 1 base and J by 2 bases, with 2 bases of the junction left unmatched. The CDR3 runs 15 residues. The germline CDR1 and CDR2 sequences are LNHNV and YYDKDF (reference sequence).

In its sample, this clone was seen a few times. The chain recombines TRBV27 with TRBJ1-2; the match to TRBD1 covers 11 bases. CDR3 length: 14 amino acids. V dropped 5 bases and J dropped 7; count of bases not matched to a gene: 6. Germline loops: CDR1 MNHEY, CDR2 SMNVEV (reference sequence). The CDR3 nucleotides are TGTGCCAGCAGTCGGGACAGGGGGACTCTTGGCTACACCTTC. This gives the protein CASSRDRGTLGYTF.

The chain employs TRBV11-2 and TRBJ2-7, with D possibly TRBD1 on 5 matching bases. The CDR3 has 17 amino acids. Per the germline V gene, CDR1 is SGHAT and CDR2 is FQNNGV. V was pared by 0 bases and J by 4 bases, with 19 bases between. Here the CDR3 DNA reads TGTGCCAGCAGCTTAGATACCCCCCAGGGTTTTGCTTACGAGCAGTACTTC. Residues: CASSLDTPQGFAYEQYF.

This clone appeared a single time. The gene calls are TRBV7-2 and TRBJ2-3; D is perhaps TRBD1 (5 bases). The CDR3 loop spans 15 amino acids. From germline, CDR1 is SGHTA and CDR2 FQGNSA. The V and J ends lost 7 bases and 0 bases respectively, with 14 bases between them. For the CDR3, the DNA is TGTGCCAGCACCCTAGGGGTCAGTAGCACAGATACGCAGTATTTT. Protein sequence: CASTLGVSSTDTQYF.

This clone occurred a few times. The chain carries TRBV5-1 and TRBJ2-1, with a weak D call TRBD2 (5 bases). Trimming pared 8 bases from V and 3 bases from J, leaving 15 bases between. The CDR3 runs to 14 residues. Germline values: CDR1 SGHRS, CDR2 YFSETQ. The CDR3 loop reads CASCPGTYYNEQFF. Here the CDR3 DNA reads TGCGCCAGTTGCCCGGGAACCTACTACAATGAGCAGTTCTTC.

The chain links TRBV5-1 to TRBJ1-6, with no clear D. The CDR3 is 16 amino acids. Per germline, CDR1 SGHRS and CDR2 YFSETQ. Trimming shortened V by 0 bases and J by 7 bases, and 14 bases separated the two germline ends. The CDR3: CASSLDSSGVNSPLHF. The CDR3 nucleotides read TGCGCCAGCAGCTTGGATTCTTCAGGTGTCAATTCACCCCTCCACTTT.

The rearrangement links TRBV5-6 to TRBJ2-1; D may be TRBD2 (6 bases). Deletions cut 2 bases from V and 5 bases from J, with 17 bases between. Germline loops: CDR1 SGHDT, CDR2 YYEEEE. There are 16 residues in the CDR3. CDR3 DNA sequence: TGTGCCAGCAGCTTACCACTAGACGGGAGCCACAATGAGCAGTTCTTC. This sequence encodes CASSLPLDGSHNEQFF.

J is TRBJ1-1 and V is TRBV7-9; 12 bases are shared with TRBD1. The CDR3 contains 17 residues. V shed 5 bases and J 4 bases; nucleotides not matched to a gene: 11. CDR1 and CDR2 (germline): SEHNR, FQNEAQ (reference sequence). The CDR3 region has the DNA TGTGCCAGCAGCATGGGGACAGGGGGCGCTCCTGGCACTGAAGCTTTCTTT. The encoded protein is CASSMGTGGAPGTEAFF.